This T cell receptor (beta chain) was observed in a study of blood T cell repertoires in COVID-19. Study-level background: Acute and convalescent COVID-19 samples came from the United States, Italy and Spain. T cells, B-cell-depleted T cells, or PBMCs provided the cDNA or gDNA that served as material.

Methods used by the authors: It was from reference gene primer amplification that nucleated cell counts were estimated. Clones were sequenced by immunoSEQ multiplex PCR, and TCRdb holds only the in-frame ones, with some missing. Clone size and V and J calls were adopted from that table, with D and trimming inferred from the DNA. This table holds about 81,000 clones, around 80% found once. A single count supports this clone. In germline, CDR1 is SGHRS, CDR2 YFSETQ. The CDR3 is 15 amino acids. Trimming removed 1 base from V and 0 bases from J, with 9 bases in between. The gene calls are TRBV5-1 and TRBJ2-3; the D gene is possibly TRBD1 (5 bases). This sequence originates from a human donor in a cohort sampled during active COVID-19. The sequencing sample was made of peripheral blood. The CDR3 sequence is CASSLPRQSTDTQYF. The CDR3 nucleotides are TGCGCCAGCAGCTTGCCAAGACAGAGCACAGATACGCAGTATTTT.